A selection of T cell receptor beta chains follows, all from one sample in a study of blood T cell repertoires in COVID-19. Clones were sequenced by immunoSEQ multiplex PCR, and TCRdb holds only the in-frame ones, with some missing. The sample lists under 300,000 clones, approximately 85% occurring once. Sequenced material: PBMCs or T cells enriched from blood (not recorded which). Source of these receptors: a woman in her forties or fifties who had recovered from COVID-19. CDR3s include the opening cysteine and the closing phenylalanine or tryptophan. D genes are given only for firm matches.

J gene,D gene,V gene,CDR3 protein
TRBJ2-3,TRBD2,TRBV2,CASSRPGLAGGDTQYF
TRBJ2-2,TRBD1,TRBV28,CASSYRGLGTGELFF
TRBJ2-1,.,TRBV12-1,CASSFVGSGRVDEQFF
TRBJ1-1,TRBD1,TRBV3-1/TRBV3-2,CASSRHGTGGTEAFF
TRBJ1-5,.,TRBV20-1,CSASGQNQPQHF
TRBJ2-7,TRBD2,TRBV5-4,CASSLGERDPGEQYF
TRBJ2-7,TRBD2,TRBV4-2,CASSQTTSGTSPGQYF
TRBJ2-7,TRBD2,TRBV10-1,CASSESPGLDFYEQYF
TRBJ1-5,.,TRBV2,CASSGRGNQPQHF
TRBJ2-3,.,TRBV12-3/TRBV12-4,CASSPYLDTQYF
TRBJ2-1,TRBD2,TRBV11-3,CASSLDWGGRAGEQFF
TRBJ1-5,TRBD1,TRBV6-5,CASSPRDSRNQPQHF
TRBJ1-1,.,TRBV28,CASSLWWGRNTEAFF
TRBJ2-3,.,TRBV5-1,CASSWWGERTDTQYF
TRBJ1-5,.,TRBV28,CASSLPSDNQPQHF
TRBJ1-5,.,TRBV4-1,CASSPMPGVAQPQHF
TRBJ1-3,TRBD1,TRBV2,CASSRTGAGNTIYF
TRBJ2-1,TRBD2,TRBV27,CASSLRVTSGDNEQFF
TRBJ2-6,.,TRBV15,CATSRASSGANVLTF
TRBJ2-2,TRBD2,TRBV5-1,CASSSGGGSGTGELFF
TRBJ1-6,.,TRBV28,CASSLSAPGDSPLHF
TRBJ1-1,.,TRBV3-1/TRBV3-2,CASSLYRGVGTEAFF
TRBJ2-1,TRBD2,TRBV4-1,CASSSWTSGTYNEQFF
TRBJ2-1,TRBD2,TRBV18,CASSPDIAGATYNEQFF
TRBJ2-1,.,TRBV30,CAWKTKTHYNEQFF
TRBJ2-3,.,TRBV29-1,CSVEDGLSTDTQYF
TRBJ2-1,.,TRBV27,CASSLSRHNEQFF
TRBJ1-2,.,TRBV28,CASSSGNYGYTF
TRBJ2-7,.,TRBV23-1,CASSRSGSSYEQYF
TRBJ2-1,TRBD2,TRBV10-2,CASSPEQNGLAADNEQFF
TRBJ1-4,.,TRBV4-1,CASSLPGVIATNEKLFF
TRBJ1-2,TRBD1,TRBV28,CASSLGQGLRGYTF
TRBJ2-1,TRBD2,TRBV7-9,CASSLRYLAGASYNEQFF
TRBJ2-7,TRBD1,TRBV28,CASSWVPRQGTYEQYF
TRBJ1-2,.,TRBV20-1,CSASGANYGYTF
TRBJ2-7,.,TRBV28,CASSSYDNYEQYF
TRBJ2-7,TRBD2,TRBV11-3,CASSLVAGSEQYF
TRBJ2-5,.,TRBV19,CASSPGSQETQYF
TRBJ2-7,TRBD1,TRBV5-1,CASSIGQGAGGEQYF
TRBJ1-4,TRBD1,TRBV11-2,CASSFEQGRAEKLFF
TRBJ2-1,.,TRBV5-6,CASSWGVVSDNNEQFF